These 7 T cell receptor beta chains were sequenced from one sample in a study of cytomegalovirus exposure and HLA in healthy donors. PCR used 60 Vbeta primers and 13 Jbeta primers. TCRdb keeps only in-frame clones here, not all; method: immunoSEQ multiplex PCR. This sample's table has roughly 75,000 clones. Sequencing used PBMCs. The receptor set was obtained from a boy younger than 18 in good health and CMV-seronegative.

The chain employs TRBV4-2 and TRBJ2-3; D is possibly TRBD2 (5 bases). This CDR3 is 16 amino acids long. The germline V and J ends were trimmed by 1 base and 6 bases, with 17 bases remaining between them. Germline loops: CDR1 LGHNA, CDR2 YNFKEQ. CDR3 sequence (DNA): TGTGCCAGCAGCCAAGTATCTAGCTCTAGGTCGGATACGCAGTATTTT. This codes for CASSQVSSSRSDTQYF.

CDR3 nucleotide sequence: TGTGCCAGCCACCGTCCCCAGGACAGGGCTCCTCCAGCCACTTACGAGCAGTACTTC. This sequence encodes CASHRPQDRAPPATYEQYF. V and J are TRBV6-4 and TRBJ2-7, with 8 bases fitting TRBD1. V shed 8 bases, J shed 4 bases, and the junction held 25 bases outside the gene matches. Germline values: CDR1 MRHNA, CDR2 SNTAGT. This CDR3 comprises 19 residues.

The rearrangement links TRBV6-5 to TRBJ1-6; 7 bases line up with TRBD1. The V gene end was trimmed by 6 bases and the J gene end by 6 bases; junction bases not matched to a gene: 5. Per the germline V gene, CDR1 is MNHEY and CDR2 is SVGAGI. The CDR3 runs 14 residues. CDR3 amino acids: CASSTNRGNSPLHF. In DNA, the CDR3 is TGTGCCAGCAGCACAAACAGGGGTAATTCACCCCTCCACTTT.

This chain uses TRBV4-1 with TRBJ1-5; 8 bases line up with TRBD1. There are 14 residues in the CDR3. The germline CDR1 and CDR2 sequences are MGHRA and YSYEKL. The trim removed 3 bases at V and 5 bases at J, leaving 3 bases unmatched. The CDR3 is CASSQSGGDQPQHF. The CDR3 DNA follows: TGCGCCAGCAGCCAGTCAGGGGGCGATCAGCCCCAGCATTTT.

This chain connects TRBV7-2 to TRBJ2-5; 9 bases match TRBD1. Germline V gene sequence: CDR1 SGHTA, CDR2 FQGNSA. The ends lost 4 bases at V and 5 bases at J; junction bases unmatched: 11. This CDR3 is built from 16 residues. The CDR3 spells CASSSFLTGGGETQYF. The CDR3 DNA sequence: TGTGCCAGCAGCTCCTTCTTGACAGGGGGAGGGGAGACCCAGTACTTC.

The V and J genes are TRBV10-3 and TRBJ2-1; the match to TRBD2 covers 11 bases. The ends lost 2 bases at V and 3 bases at J; junction bases unmatched: 3. Germline CDR1 reads ENHRY; CDR2 reads SYGVKD. The CDR3 totals 16 residues. In nucleotides, the CDR3 is TGTGCCATCAGTGAGAAAACTAGCGGGGGCTACAATGAGCAGTTCTTC. Its protein product is CAISEKTSGGYNEQFF.

V and J are TRBV4-1 and TRBJ1-5, with TRBD1 identical over 11 bases. This CDR3 has 16 amino acids. V gave up 3 bases and J gave up 3 bases; unmatched junction bases: 4. Germline CDR1 is MGHRA and CDR2 is YSYEKL. CDR3 loop: CASSQEGQGDNQPQHF. The DNA for the CDR3 is TGCGCCAGCAGCCAGGAGGGACAGGGGGACAATCAGCCCCAGCATTTT.